The 17 T cell receptor beta chains given below trace back to one sample, sequenced in a study of technical replicates of blood from several donors. The data were produced by immunoSEQ multiplex PCR, yet TCRdb's version contains in-frame clones alone and is incomplete. The sample lists under 95,000 clones, nearly 97% occurring once. The source material was T cells isolated from PBMCs. The receptors originated from a human donor in good health.

The J gene is TRBJ2-3, the V gene TRBV7-6; perhaps TRBD2 as D (6 bases). The germline CDR1 and CDR2 sequences are SGHVS and FNYEAQ. The CDR3 has 14 amino acids. The V end lost 5 bases, the J end lost 7 bases, and 16 bases lay between the germline ends. The CDR3 nucleotides read TGTGCCAGCAGCCCTAAGTTCGGCGGGAATACGCAGTATTTT. This translates into CASSPKFGGNTQYF.

V usage is TRBV5-1 and J usage is TRBJ2-5; no reliable D call. This CDR3 is 14 amino acids long. Trimming left V 0 bases short and J 7 bases short, with 13 bases between. Germline V gives CDR1 SGHRS, CDR2 YFSETQ. The DNA for the CDR3 is TGCGCCAGCAGCTTGGTGGCAGACTTGGGGACCCAGTACTTC. Protein product: CASSLVADLGTQYF.

The V and J genes are TRBV29-1 and TRBJ2-7, with 8 bases matching TRBD2. With V trimmed by 3 bases and J by 2 bases, 6 bases remained unmatched. CDR1 is SQVTM, CDR2 ANQGSEA, per germline. This CDR3 has 14 residues. CDR3 DNA: TGCAGCGTTGAGGTTAGCGGGGTAACCTACGAGCAGTACTTC. It is translated as CSVEVSGVTYEQYF.

V usage is TRBV10-3 and J usage is TRBJ2-3; 9 nucleotides agree with TRBD1. Losses at the gene ends were 4 bases for V and 5 bases for J; bases not matched to a gene: 4. This CDR3 is 14 amino acids long. Germline V gene lookup returns CDR1 ENHRY and CDR2 SYGVKD. The chain's CDR3 is CAISGGQGQDTQYF. CDR3 DNA sequence: TGTGCCATCAGTGGCGGACAGGGGCAAGATACGCAGTATTTT.

The rearrangement joins TRBV6-1 to TRBJ2-7; 10 bases fit TRBD1. With V trimmed by 5 bases and J by 2 bases, 3 bases remained unmatched. The CDR3 loop spans 14 amino acids. Per the germline V gene, CDR1 is MNHNS and CDR2 is SASEGT. The CDR3, as DNA: TGTGCCAGCAGTCTTGGGACAGGGGCCTACGAGCAGTACTTC. Translation: CASSLGTGAYEQYF.

The chain recombines TRBV7-2 with TRBJ2-7; 9 nucleotides align to TRBD2. The CDR3 contains 14 residues. The germline V gene has CDR1 SGHTA and CDR2 FQGNSA. Unmatched junction bases numbered 7, after V lost 4 bases and J lost 6 bases. The DNA for the CDR3 is TGTGCCAGCAGCTCCCTAGCGGGAATCCCCGAGCAGTACTTC. Its translation: CASSSLAGIPEQYF.

The V gene is TRBV6-6, the J gene TRBJ1-5; 9 positions agree with TRBD1. The V segment lost 0 bases and the J segment 8 bases; nucleotides outside the gene matches: 8. This CDR3 is 16 amino acids long. CDR1 MNHNY and CDR2 SVGAGI come from the germline V gene (reference sequence). The CDR3 DNA follows: TGTGCCAGCAGTTACTCTTCGGGACAGGGAGAGAAGCCCCAGCATTTT. Translating gives CASSYSSGQGEKPQHF.

This sequence joins TRBV5-1 and TRBJ1-4; no reliable D call. The CDR3 runs 14 residues. V lost 4 bases to trimming and J lost 3 bases, with 10 bases between them. Germline CDR1 is SGHRS and CDR2 is YFSETQ. Here the CDR3 DNA reads TGCGCCAGCAGCCCGAGTTTAGCTAATGAAAAACTGTTTTTT. It translates to CASSPSLANEKLFF.

The chain recombines TRBV7-8 with TRBJ1-2; TRBD1 matches 7 bases. The CDR3 sequence is 14 residues long. After removal of 5 bases from V and 6 bases from J, the junction contained 9 bases not matched to a gene. The germline V gene has CDR1 SGHVS and CDR2 FQNEAQ. This CDR3 reads CASSQTGWRDGYTF. CDR3 nucleotides: TGTGCCAGCAGCCAGACAGGGTGGCGGGATGGCTACACCTTC.

The chain carries TRBV10-2 and TRBJ2-7; D is perhaps TRBD2 (5 bases). Germline CDR1 WSHSY, CDR2 SAAADI. The V end was cut by 4 bases, the J end by 3 bases, with 7 bases between. The CDR3 runs to 12 residues. In DNA, the CDR3 is TGCGCCAGCAGTGCCGCGGGCTACGAGCAGTACTTC. It specifies CASSAAGYEQYF.

The gene calls are TRBV2 and TRBJ1-2, with TRBD1 identical over 8 bases. Germline V gene data show CDR1 as SNHLY and CDR2 as FYNNEI. J was trimmed by 6 bases and V by 6 bases; bases with no gene match: 6. This CDR3 comprises 13 residues. The CDR3 spells CASRDREIDGYTF. The DNA of the CDR3 is TGTGCCAGCAGGGACAGGGAGATAGATGGCTACACCTTC.

The genes are TRBV5-6 and TRBJ2-3, with TRBD2 matching over 8 bases. V gave up 5 bases and J gave up 8 bases; unmatched junction bases: 10. There are 14 residues in the CDR3. CDR1 SGHDT and CDR2 YYEEEE come from the germline V gene. The CDR3 bases are TGTGCCAGCAGTCCGGGACTAGTGCTTCGTACGCAGTATTTT. It yields the protein CASSPGLVLRTQYF.

The chain links TRBV5-1 to TRBJ2-5; D possibly corresponds to TRBD1 (6 bases). Germline lookup yields CDR1 SGHRS and CDR2 YFSETQ. V lost 1 base and J 10 bases, leaving 20 bases between the germline ends. This CDR3 contains 15 residues. The CDR3 reads CASSLFEQGFPSQYF. CDR3 in DNA: TGCGCCAGCAGCTTGTTCGAACAGGGCTTCCCGAGCCAGTACTTC.

This chain links TRBV30 with TRBJ2-3; the match to TRBD1 covers 8 bases. This CDR3 contains 11 residues. Trimming removed 5 bases from V and 9 bases from J; junction bases left unmatched: 4. From germline, CDR1 is GTSNPN and CDR2 SVGIG (reference sequence). The CDR3 here is CAWDRGKTQYF. CDR3 DNA sequence: TGTGCCTGGGACAGGGGTAAGACGCAGTATTTT. Based on the CDR3 plus reference TRBV30 and TRBJ2-3, the full variable domain is SQTIHQWPATLVQPVGSPLSLECTVEGTSNPNLYWYRQAAGRGLQLLFYSVGIGQISSEVPQNLSASRPQDRQFILSSKKLLLSDSGFYLCAWDRGKTQYFGPGTRLTVL.

The rearrangement joins TRBV10-1 to TRBJ1-5; no definite D call. Trimming took 0 bases from V and 4 from J, leaving 13 bases between them. Per germline, CDR1 WNHNN and CDR2 SYGVQD (reference sequence). CDR3 size: 16 residues. DNA for the CDR3: TGCGCCAGCAGTGAGTCGAGACGGACTCTAAATCAGCCCCAGCATTTT. Encoded protein: CASSESRRTLNQPQHF.

V and J are TRBV2 and TRBJ1-1; D is perhaps TRBD1 (5 bases). V lost 4 bases and J lost 0, with 15 bases in between. This CDR3 comprises 16 residues. Germline lookup yields CDR1 SNHLY and CDR2 FYNNEI. This CDR3 is CASSAQTDTMNTEAFF. The CDR3 DNA reads as TGTGCCAGCAGTGCGCAGACAGACACCATGAACACTGAAGCTTTCTTT.

V usage is TRBV2 and J usage is TRBJ2-3; 12 nucleotides line up with TRBD2. CDR3 length: 16 amino acids. The germline CDR1 and CDR2 sequences are SNHLY and FYNNEI. Trimming removed 6 bases from V and 8 bases from J; junction bases left unmatched: 12. This CDR3 is CASRATSGGGLGTQYF. Written as DNA, the CDR3 is TGTGCCAGCAGGGCGACTAGCGGGGGAGGCCTGGGTACGCAGTATTTT.